The 25 T cell receptor beta chains given below trace back to one sample, sequenced in a study of cytomegalovirus exposure and HLA in healthy donors. The primer mix had 60 Vbeta and 13 Jbeta primers. Generated by immunoSEQ multiplex PCR, the TCRdb table keeps only in-frame clones and is missing some. This table holds about 120,000 clones, about 75% found once. Sequenced sample: PBMCs. The origin of the receptors is a man between 60 and 70 years old in good health and CMV-seropositive.

This clone was seen only a few times. V is TRBV19 and J is TRBJ2-3; TRBD2 aligns across 7 bases. V gave up 3 bases and J gave up 2 bases; unmatched junction bases: 11. This CDR3 comprises 17 residues. Germline V gene data show CDR1 as LNHDA and CDR2 as SQIVND (reference sequence). Here the CDR3 reads CASSMRERVGPTDTQYF. CDR3 DNA: TGTGCCAGTAGTATGCGGGAGCGGGTTGGCCCCACAGATACGCAGTATTTT.

This chain connects TRBV27 to TRBJ1-1; D may be TRBD1 (6 bases). Trimming took off 6 bases at V and 0 bases at J, with 26 bases between the two ends. Germline V lookup: CDR1 MNHEY, CDR2 SMNVEV (reference sequence). The CDR3 spans 19 residues. In DNA form, the CDR3 reads TGTGCCAGCAGCCGCAACAAGGGGGTGACGGTCAATATGAACACTGAAGCTTTCTTT. Amino acid sequence: CASSRNKGVTVNMNTEAFF.

This chain uses TRBV6-5 with TRBJ1-2, with TRBD1 matching 8 bases. CDR1 and CDR2 from the germline V gene are MNHEY and SVGAGI. V shed 0 bases, J shed 7 bases, and the junction held 4 bases outside the gene matches. CDR3 length: 14 amino acids. The CDR3 nucleotides are TGTGCCAGCAGTTACTCGGCAGGGGGCGCTGGCTACACCTTC. Amino acids: CASSYSAGGAGYTF.

The V call is TRBV6-6, the J call TRBJ1-6; 8 nucleotides agree with TRBD1. The germline V gene encodes CDR1 MNHNY and CDR2 SVGAGI (reference sequence). Unmatched junction bases numbered 7, after V lost 2 bases and J lost 7 bases. The CDR3 loop spans 16 amino acids. The CDR3 sequence is CASSYGQGAKNSPLHF. Written as DNA, the CDR3 is TGTGCCAGCAGTTACGGCCAGGGGGCGAAGAATTCACCCCTCCACTTT.

The chain recombines TRBV9 with TRBJ2-7; D might be TRBD1 (5 bases). Per germline, CDR1 SGDLS and CDR2 YYNGEE. The CDR3 runs to 16 residues. The V and J ends lost 0 bases and 3 bases respectively, with 16 bases between them. CDR3 nucleotides: TGTGCCAGCAGCGTAGAAACGGACACCGTTTTCTACGAGCAGTACTTC. Protein sequence: CASSVETDTVFYEQYF.

The gene calls are TRBV27 and TRBJ1-2; TRBD1 agrees at 8 bases. J was trimmed by 6 bases and V by 3 bases; bases with no gene match: 6. This CDR3 has 14 amino acids. Germline-derived CDR1 and CDR2 are MNHEY and SMNVEV (reference sequence). The CDR3 DNA reads as TGTGCCAGCAGTTTCCTGGACAGGGACAATGGCTACACCTTC. Translation: CASSFLDRDNGYTF.

Only a few counts were recorded for this clone. V usage is TRBV5-1 and J usage is TRBJ2-3; TRBD1 aligns across 9 bases. There are 16 residues in the CDR3. The germline V gene has CDR1 SGHRS and CDR2 YFSETQ. The V gene end was trimmed by 9 bases and the J gene end by 1 base; junction bases not matched to a gene: 12. CDR3 in amino acids: CATKAGTGQRTDTQYF. CDR3 coding DNA: TGCGCCACCAAGGCCGGGACAGGGCAGCGCACAGATACGCAGTATTTT.

This chain connects TRBV6-1 to TRBJ1-5; no clear D gene. Trimming shortened V by 5 bases and J by 5 bases, and 13 bases separated the two germline ends. CDR1 MNHNS and CDR2 SASEGT come from the germline V gene. The CDR3 extends over 14 amino acids. As DNA, the CDR3 is TGTGCCAGCAGTCCGCCGGGAGGCCATCAGCCCCAGCATTTT. Its protein is CASSPPGGHQPQHF.

This chain connects TRBV5-1 to TRBJ1-4; TRBD1 agrees at 7 bases. The J segment lost 6 bases and the V segment lost 4 bases, leaving 9 bases of the junction unmatched. The CDR3 has 15 residues. Germline loops: CDR1 SGHRS, CDR2 YFSETQ. In DNA, the CDR3 is TGCGCCAGCAGCGTGGGACAGCGTAACCATGAAAAACTGTTTTTT. Amino acid sequence: CASSVGQRNHEKLFF.

V usage is TRBV5-6 and J usage is TRBJ1-4; 7 bases fit TRBD1. The trim removed 4 bases at V and 7 bases at J, leaving 7 bases unmatched. Germline CDR1 reads SGHDT; CDR2 reads YYEEEE. This CDR3 has 14 residues. This CDR3 is CASSPPGQLEKLFF. The CDR3 nucleotides read TGTGCCAGCAGCCCCCCGGGACAGCTTGAAAAACTGTTTTTT.

V usage is TRBV7-9 and J usage is TRBJ2-5; 14 nucleotides agree with TRBD2. Germline V gives CDR1 SEHNR, CDR2 FQNEAQ (reference sequence). V shed 5 bases and J 2 bases; nucleotides not matched to a gene: 4. The length of the CDR3 is 16 residues. CDR3 nucleotides: TGTGCCAGCAGCCTTGGACTAGCGGGGGGACAAGAGACCCAGTACTTC. Translation: CASSLGLAGGQETQYF.

The rearrangement uses TRBV7-9 and TRBJ1-1; 11 bases agree with TRBD1. Germline-derived CDR1 and CDR2 are SEHNR and FQNEAQ (reference sequence). The CDR3 is made up of 16 amino acids. Losses at the gene ends were 4 bases for V and 8 bases for J; bases not matched to a gene: 12. CDR3 sequence: CASSSITIGQGAEAFF. CDR3 DNA: TGTGCCAGCAGCTCGATTACTATAGGACAGGGGGCCGAAGCTTTCTTT.

This clone was counted between two and nine times. The genes are TRBV7-2 and TRBJ2-1; maybe TRBD2 (5 bases). The germline CDR1 and CDR2 sequences are SGHTA and FQGNSA. Trimming took off 1 base at V and 12 bases at J, with 19 bases between the two ends. This CDR3 spans 15 amino acids. CDR3 nucleotides: TGTGCCAGCAGCTTAGGATATTTACGGGAACGGGGGCAGTTCTTC. It codes for CASSLGYLRERGQFF.

This chain joins TRBV6-5 and TRBJ1-1; D is unclear. Germline assignment: CDR1 MNHEY and CDR2 SVGAGI. The CDR3 is 13 residues long. The V and J ends lost 4 bases and 1 base respectively, with 7 bases between them. The CDR3 DNA reads TGTGCCAGCAGTTTCTCCAGGAACACTGAAGCTTTCTTT. The encoded protein is CASSFSRNTEAFF.

The rearrangement joins TRBV7-9 to TRBJ1-6; D ambiguous. With 3 bases removed from V and 5 bases from J, the gap between germline ends came to 17 bases. Germline V gene data show CDR1 as SEHNR and CDR2 as FQNEAQ (reference sequence). The CDR3 runs 17 residues. In nucleotides, the CDR3 is TGTGCCAGCAGCTTTAGTACCCTTAACTATGATAATTCACCCCTCCACTTT. This encodes CASSFSTLNYDNSPLHF.

The genes are TRBV19 and TRBJ2-6, with D possibly matching TRBD1 (6 bases). The CDR3 is 14 amino acids. V gave up 4 bases and J gave up 2 bases, with 6 bases separating them. Germline V gene data show CDR1 as LNHDA and CDR2 as SQIVND (reference sequence). CDR3 region: CASSRGPGANVLTF. The DNA of the CDR3 is TGTGCCAGTAGTAGGGGGCCTGGGGCCAACGTCCTGACTTTC.

The V and J genes are TRBV5-1 and TRBJ2-5; 8 nucleotides align to TRBD1. The last part of the DNA fits TRBJ2-7 better; the J call may be wrong. The germline CDR1 and CDR2 sequences are SGHRS and YFSETQ. The CDR3 loop spans 13 amino acids. This CDR3 is CASSEWTGTEQYF. In DNA, the CDR3 is TGCGCCAGCAGCGAATGGACAGGGACCGAGCAGTACTTC.

This chain connects TRBV5-1 to TRBJ1-4, with 8 bases matching TRBD1. CDR1 and CDR2 (germline): SGHRS, YFSETQ. This CDR3 has 16 residues. Trimming cost V 0 bases and J 3 bases; bases outside gene matches: 4. CDR3 coding DNA: TGCGCCAGCAGCTTGGGACAGGGGCCGGCTAATGAAAAACTGTTTTTT. It encodes CASSLGQGPANEKLFF. The full variable domain, completed using reference TRBV5-1 and TRBJ1-4, is KAGVTQTPRYLIKTRGQQVTLSCSPISGHRSVSWYQQTPGQGLQFLFEYFSETQRNKGNFPGRFSGRQFSNSRSEMNVSTLELGDSALYLCASSLGQGPANEKLFFGSGTQLSVL.

The chain employs TRBV5-4 and TRBJ1-5; 12 bases are a match to TRBD1. The CDR3 has 18 residues. The ends lost 3 bases at V and 0 bases at J; junction bases unmatched: 7. Looked up from germline, CDR1 is SGHNT and CDR2 is YYREEE (reference sequence). Written as DNA, the CDR3 is TGTGCCAGCAGCTATGCCGGGACAGGGGGCTATAGCAATCAGCCCCAGCATTTT. Its protein product is CASSYAGTGGYSNQPQHF.

This clone has a handful of counts. The chain employs TRBV18 and TRBJ2-1, with 8 bases matching TRBD2. Germline CDR1 is KGHSH and CDR2 is LQKENI. V lost 2 bases, J lost 4 bases, and 7 bases stayed unmatched. This CDR3 is 16 amino acids long. In DNA form, the CDR3 reads TGTGCCAGCTCACCAAGTCGGCGGGGGGAATACAATGAGCAGTTCTTC. Translation gives CASSPSRRGEYNEQFF. The full variable domain, in which reference TRBV18 and TRBJ2-1 provide the parts outside the CDR3, is NAGVMQNPRHLVRRRGQEARLRCSPMKGHSHVYWYRQLPEEGLKFMVYLQKENIIDESGMPKERFSAEFPKEGPSILRIQQVVRGDSAAYFCASSPSRRGEYNEQFFGPGTRLTVL.

This clone was detected once. The junction shows a germline mismatch at one end, possibly a read error. This sequence joins TRBV7-9 and TRBJ1-1, with 9 bases fitting TRBD1. CDR1 SEHNR and CDR2 FQNEAQ come from the germline V gene (reference sequence). CDR3 length: 14 amino acids. The CDR3 nucleotides read TGTTCCAGCAGCTGGCCCGACAGGGGGAGCGAAGCTTTCTTT. This codes for CSSSWPDRGSEAFF.

V and J are TRBV11-3 and TRBJ2-4; D is uncertain. Germline assignment: CDR1 SGHNT and CDR2 YENEEA. The CDR3 runs to 13 residues. Trimming stripped 2 bases from V and 8 bases from J, with 10 bases between. DNA for the CDR3: TGTGCCAGCAGCTTAAGTTTTGCGGACATTCAGTACTTC. This gives the protein CASSLSFADIQYF.

The genes are TRBV19 and TRBJ2-5; perhaps TRBD2 as D (5 bases). TRBJ2-7 explains the end of the DNA better; the J call may be wrong. Germline V CDR1 and CDR2: LNHDA, SQIVND (reference sequence). The CDR3 spans 13 residues. Here the CDR3 reads CASSSGNSYEQYF. CDR3 DNA: TGTGCCAGTAGTTCCGGGAACTCCTACGAGCAGTACTTC.

The genes are TRBV6-6 and TRBJ1-1; D is unclear. The V gene's germline CDR1 is MNHNY and CDR2 SVGAGI (reference sequence). Trimming stripped 7 bases from V and 0 bases from J, with 9 bases between. The CDR3 has 13 residues. DNA for the CDR3: TGTGCCAGCACTAGAATTTTGAACACTGAAGCTTTCTTT. It codes for CASTRILNTEAFF.

This clone is a singleton in its sample. J is TRBJ1-1 and V is TRBV6-6; perhaps TRBD1 as D (6 bases). Trimming stripped 4 bases from V and 0 bases from J, with 12 bases between. The germline V gene encodes CDR1 MNHNY and CDR2 SVGAGI (reference sequence). This CDR3 contains 15 residues. DNA of the CDR3: TGTGCCAGCAGTTCGCTGGGGGCGATGAACACTGAAGCTTTCTTT. The encoded protein is CASSSLGAMNTEAFF.